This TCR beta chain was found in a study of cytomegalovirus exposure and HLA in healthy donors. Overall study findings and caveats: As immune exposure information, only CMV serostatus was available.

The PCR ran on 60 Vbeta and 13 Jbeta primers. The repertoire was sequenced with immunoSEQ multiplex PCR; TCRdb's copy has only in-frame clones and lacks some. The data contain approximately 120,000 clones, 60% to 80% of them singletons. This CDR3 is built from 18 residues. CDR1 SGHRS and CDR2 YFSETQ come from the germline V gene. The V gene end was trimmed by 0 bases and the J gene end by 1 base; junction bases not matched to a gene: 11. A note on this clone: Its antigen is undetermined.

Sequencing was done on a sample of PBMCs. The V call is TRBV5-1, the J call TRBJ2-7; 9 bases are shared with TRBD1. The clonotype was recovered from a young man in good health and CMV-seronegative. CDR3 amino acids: CASSLGPLTGTGSYEQYF. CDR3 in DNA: TGCGCCAGCAGCTTGGGGCCCCTTACCGGGACAGGGTCCTACGAGCAGTACTTC.